The rows below give T cell receptor beta chains drawn from one sample of a study of spatial heterogeneity in lung cancer. TCRdb fed the 5' RACE reads into MiXCR, producing one record per CDR3 protein. This sample yields 20,000 to 25,000 distinct CDR3 sequences, of which under 5.5% are seen a single time; roughly a tenth belongs to the top ten. The source material was lung tumor tissue, sampled at surgery. The receptors come from a male donor with early-stage non-small cell lung cancer. The CDR3 runs from the conserved cysteine through the conserved F or W. Fields, in order: J gene, V gene, D gene, clone size, CDR3 protein, CDR3 DNA. A D gene is named only where the DNA matches it firmly. The size entry is marked missing in some rows and otherwise reads once, few, many or a size class.

J: TRBJ2-7; V: TRBV7-9; D: TRBD2; size: once; CDR3: CASSSRSGSYEQYF; DNA: TGTGCCAGCAGCTCACGTAGCGGGAGCTACGAGCAGTACTTC
J: TRBJ1-5; V: TRBV5-1; D: -; size: medium-sized; CDR3: CASRRDTMGNQPQHF; DNA: TGCGCCAGCAGACGGGACACCATGGGAAATCAGCCCCAGCATTTT
J: TRBJ1-1; V: TRBV9; D: -; size: many; CDR3: CASSVREGGTEAFF; DNA: TGTGCCAGCAGCGTACGAGAAGGGGGCACTGAAGCTTTCTTT
J: TRBJ1-5; V: TRBV18; D: -; size: -; CDR3: CASSAGTGNQPQHF; DNA: TGTGCCAGCTCAGCCGGGACCGGTAATCAGCCCCAGCATTTT
J: TRBJ1-1; V: TRBV7-2; D: -; size: -; CDR3: CASSLTAPTVNTEAFF; DNA: TGTGCCAGCAGCTTAACGGCACCCACTGTGAACACTGAAGCTTTCTTT
J: TRBJ2-7; V: TRBV24-1; D: TRBD2; size: many; CDR3: CATSAGGGLDEQYF; DNA: TGTGCCACCAGTGCTGGGGGGGGTCTCGACGAGCAGTACTTC
J: TRBJ2-7; V: TRBV2; D: -; size: many; CDR3: CASSEFGDFREQYF; DNA: TGTGCCAGCAGTGAATTTGGGGACTTTCGAGAGCAGTACTTC
J: TRBJ2-5; V: TRBV5-1; D: -; size: many; CDR3: CASSLAGRRGQETQYF; DNA: TGCGCCAGCAGCTTGGCGGGGCGAAGAGGCCAAGAGACCCAGTACTTC
J: TRBJ2-3; V: TRBV21-1; D: -; size: few; CDR3: CASSSDYGNTDTQYF; DNA: TGTGCCAGCAGCAGCGACTACGGAAACACAGATACGCAGTATTTT
J: TRBJ2-7; V: TRBV7-2; D: TRBD1; size: many; CDR3: CASSALTGTGSYEQYF; DNA: TGTGCCAGCAGCGCCTTAACCGGGACAGGGTCCTACGAGCAGTACTTC
J: TRBJ1-1; V: TRBV7-6; D: -; size: few; CDR3: CASSLHRVGYTEAFF; DNA: TGTGCCAGCAGCTTACACAGGGTAGGGTACACTGAAGCTTTCTTT
J: TRBJ2-3; V: TRBV7-3; D: TRBD2; size: many; CDR3: CASSVSGDTDTQYF; DNA: TGTGCCAGCAGCGTTAGCGGGGACACAGATACGCAGTATTTT
J: TRBJ1-2; V: TRBV30; D: -; size: many; CDR3: CAWSVEGLSYTF; DNA: TGTGCCTGGAGTGTAGAAGGCCTCTCTTACACCTTC
J: TRBJ1-1; V: TRBV12-3/TRBV12-4; D: -; size: many; CDR3: CASSLGQNTEAFF; DNA: TGTGCCAGCAGTTTAGGCCAGAACACTGAAGCTTTCTTT
J: TRBJ2-5; V: TRBV12-5; D: -; size: many; CDR3: CASGLSGRETQYF; DNA: TGTGCTAGTGGTTTGTCCGGAAGGGAGACCCAGTACTTC
J: TRBJ1-6; V: TRBV12-3/TRBV12-4; D: -; size: many; CDR3: CASSLTGHRSPLHF; DNA: TGTGCCAGCAGTTTAACAGGGCACAGGTCACCCCTCCACTTT
J: TRBJ1-6; V: TRBV3-1; D: TRBD1; size: many; CDR3: CASSQGQGGTPLHF; DNA: TGTGCCAGCAGCCAAGGACAGGGAGGAACACCCCTCCACTTT
J: TRBJ2-7; V: TRBV7-8; D: -; size: few; CDR3: CASSSTQTHEQYF; DNA: TGTGCCAGCAGCTCGACCCAAACCCACGAGCAGTACTTC
J: TRBJ2-2; V: TRBV12-3/TRBV12-4; D: -; size: many; CDR3: CASSLGGPGELFF; DNA: TGTGCCAGCAGTTTGGGCGGGCCCGGGGAGCTGTTTTTT
J: TRBJ2-3; V: TRBV12-3/TRBV12-4; D: -; size: many; CDR3: CASSLGDGTDTQYF; DNA: TGTGCCAGCAGTTTAGGGGACGGGACAGATACGCAGTATTTT
J: TRBJ1-6; V: TRBV27; D: -; size: -; CDR3: CASSLTGPNNSPLHF; DNA: TGTGCCAGCAGTCTAACAGGGCCGAACAATTCACCCCTCCACTTT
J: TRBJ2-4; V: TRBV7-2; D: TRBD1; size: many; CDR3: CAIRTGENIQYF; DNA: TGTGCCATCAGGACAGGGGAGAACATTCAGTACTTC
J: TRBJ2-4; V: TRBV23-1; D: -; size: -; CDR3: CASSQWVLAKNIQYF; DNA: TGCGCCAGCAGTCAATGGGTACTAGCCAAAAACATTCAGTACTTC
J: TRBJ1-4; V: TRBV4-2; D: -; size: -; CDR3: CASSPWGGTNEKLFF; DNA: TGTGCCAGCAGCCCCTGGGGTGGAACTAATGAAAAACTGTTTTTT
J: TRBJ2-7; V: TRBV6-1; D: -; size: -; CDR3: CASRNRAAYEQYF; DNA: TGTGCCAGCAGAAACCGGGCCGCCTACGAGCAGTACTTC
J: TRBJ2-1; V: TRBV6-5; D: -; size: many; CDR3: CASDPSGALGNEQFF; DNA: TGTGCCAGCGATCCCTCGGGGGCCCTGGGCAATGAGCAGTTCTTC
J: TRBJ2-3; V: TRBV7-9; D: -; size: medium-sized; CDR3: CASNTHLGLNTDTQYF; DNA: TGTGCCAGCAACACTCACTTGGGCTTAAACACAGATACGCAGTATTTT
J: TRBJ2-3; V: TRBV30; D: -; size: many; CDR3: CAWSVRAGSDTQYF; DNA: TGTGCCTGGAGTGTACGTGCGGGGTCGGATACGCAGTATTTT
J: TRBJ2-1; V: TRBV3-1; D: -; size: few; CDR3: CASTLRGGLNEQFF; DNA: TGTGCCAGCACTCTGAGGGGCGGGTTGAATGAGCAGTTCTTC
J: TRBJ2-7; V: TRBV5-1; D: -; size: many; CDR3: CASSGGRGRSYEQYF; DNA: TGCGCCAGCAGCGGCGGACGGGGACGCTCCTACGAGCAGTACTTC
J: TRBJ1-5; V: TRBV7-2; D: -; size: many; CDR3: CASSSPYSNQPQHF; DNA: TGTGCCAGCAGCTCCCCTTATAGCAATCAGCCCCAGCATTTT
J: TRBJ1-5; V: TRBV12-3/TRBV12-4; D: -; size: many; CDR3: CASSLRPSEPQHF; DNA: TGTGCCAGCAGTTTGAGGCCGTCGGAGCCCCAGCATTTT
J: TRBJ2-6; V: TRBV29-1; D: -; size: many; CDR3: CSVDPRLSGANVLTF; DNA: TGCAGCGTTGACCCCCGTCTCTCTGGGGCCAACGTCCTGACTTTC
J: TRBJ1-1; V: TRBV28; D: -; size: few; CDR3: CASSSAGTVNTEAFF; DNA: TGTGCCAGCAGTTCCGCCGGGACGGTGAACACTGAAGCTTTCTTT
J: TRBJ2-7; V: TRBV30; D: -; size: many; CDR3: CAWSVSAGYEQYF; DNA: TGTGCCTGGAGTGTATCCGCAGGCTACGAGCAGTACTTC
J: TRBJ1-2; V: TRBV18; D: -; size: -; CDR3: CASSLRAGDGYTF; DNA: TGTGCCAGCTCACTCAGGGCAGGGGATGGCTACACCTTC
J: TRBJ2-2; V: TRBV6-6; D: -; size: many; CDR3: CASRRPGLGTGELFF; DNA: TGTGCCAGCAGACGACCGGGACTGGGAACCGGGGAGCTGTTTTTT
J: TRBJ2-7; V: TRBV10-3; D: TRBD2; size: many; CDR3: CAISGTSGSRDEQYF; DNA: TGTGCCATCAGCGGGACTAGCGGGAGTCGGGACGAGCAGTACTTC
J: TRBJ2-3; V: TRBV9; D: -; size: -; CDR3: CASSVAKATDTQYF; DNA: TGTGCCAGCAGCGTAGCTAAAGCCACAGATACGCAGTATTTT
J: TRBJ1-2; V: TRBV29-1; D: -; size: many; CDR3: CSAAGDTVGGYGYTF; DNA: TGCAGCGCCGCCGGGGACACCGTGGGAGGCTATGGCTACACCTTC
J: TRBJ1-6; V: TRBV7-2; D: TRBD1; size: many; CDR3: CASSLDRGPSPLHF; DNA: TGTGCCAGCAGCCTCGACAGGGGACCTTCACCCCTCCACTTT
J: TRBJ2-3; V: TRBV7-2; D: -; size: medium-sized; CDR3: CASSLAAGSTDTQYF; DNA: TGTGCCAGCAGCTTAGCGGCCGGCTCCACAGATACGCAGTATTTT
J: TRBJ2-3; V: TRBV20-1; D: -; size: many; CDR3: CSARESGNTDTQYF; DNA: TGCAGTGCTAGAGAGTCCGGGAACACAGATACGCAGTATTTT
J: TRBJ2-5; V: TRBV7-2; D: TRBD2; size: many; CDR3: CASSFLAGAGETQYF; DNA: TGTGCCAGCAGCTTTCTAGCGGGAGCCGGGGAGACCCAGTACTTC
J: TRBJ2-1; V: TRBV5-1; D: -; size: many; CDR3: CASSLSYEQFF; DNA: TGCGCCAGCAGCCTGAGCTATGAGCAGTTCTTC
J: TRBJ2-2; V: TRBV3-1; D: TRBD2; size: few; CDR3: CASSQVAGNTGELFF; DNA: TGTGCCAGCAGCCAAGTAGCGGGGAATACCGGGGAGCTGTTTTTT
J: TRBJ1-2; V: TRBV28; D: -; size: many; CDR3: CASRAEDNYGYTF; DNA: TGTGCCAGCAGGGCCGAAGACAACTATGGCTACACCTTC